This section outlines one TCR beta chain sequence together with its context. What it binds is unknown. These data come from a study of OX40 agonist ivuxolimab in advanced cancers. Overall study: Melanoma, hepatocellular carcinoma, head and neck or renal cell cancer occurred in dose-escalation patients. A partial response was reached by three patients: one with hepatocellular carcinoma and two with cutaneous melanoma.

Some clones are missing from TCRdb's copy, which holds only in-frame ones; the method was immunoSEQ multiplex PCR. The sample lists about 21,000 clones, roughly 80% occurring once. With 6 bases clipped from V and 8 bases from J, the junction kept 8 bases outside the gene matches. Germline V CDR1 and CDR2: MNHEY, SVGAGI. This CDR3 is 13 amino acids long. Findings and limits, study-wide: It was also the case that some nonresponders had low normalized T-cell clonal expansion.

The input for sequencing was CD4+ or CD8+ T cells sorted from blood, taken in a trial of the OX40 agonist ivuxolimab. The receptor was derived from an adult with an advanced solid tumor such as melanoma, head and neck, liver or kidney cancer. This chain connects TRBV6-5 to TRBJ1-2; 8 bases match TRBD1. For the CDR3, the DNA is TGTGCCAGCAGACGCCCGGACAGGGAAGGCTACACCTTC. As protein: CASRRPDREGYTF.